This TCR beta chain was documented in a study of T cell responses to AZD1222 COVID-19 vaccine. Measured with immunoSEQ multiplex PCR; TCRdb has only the in-frame clones, and not every one. The table records 150,000 to 200,000 clones, about 90% of them present only once. Trimming pared 5 bases from V and 6 bases from J, leaving 14 bases between. This CDR3 has 13 residues. The V gene's germline CDR1 is SGHDT and CDR2 YYEEEE. Remarks on this clone: Its antigen is not identified.

Study results and limitations: Repertoire sampling was restricted to post-peak T cell response timepoints. CD4 TCRs covered the whole spike, strongest at regions 160-218 and 743-854. Clonal diversity was possibly underestimated, and white British individuals and females predominated among donors.

Researchers grouped second doses given at about 4 or about 12 weeks into one pool. The TCR was taken from an adult who received the AZD1222 COVID-19 vaccine. The sequences come from peripheral blood, collected 28 days after the second AZD1222 dose. The chain couples TRBV5-6 to TRBJ1-2, with TRBD1 as a possible D gene (5 bases). The CDR3 sequence: CASSQGNLHGYTF. The CDR3, as DNA: TGTGCCAGCAGTCAGGGTAATTTGCATGGCTACACCTTC.